The following is a T cell receptor (beta chain) sequence with its context. The antigen is undetermined. Primed by a sample-barcoded 5' primer and a J-beta primer mix, a second PCR proceeded for roughly 7 to 11 cycles. Each CDR3 protein is one row after TCRdb ran MiXCR on the 5' RACE reads. The sample has hundreds of thousands of distinct CDR3 sequences; around 45% are singletons. The CDR3 has 15 amino acids. The V gene end was trimmed by 1 base and the J gene end by 3 bases; junction bases not matched to a gene: 4. This record belongs to a study of blood T cells in healthy people across ages. Points from the study as a whole: Higher diversity and more naive CD4+ cells were features of long-lived donors, compared to aged donors. Measured against age, TCR beta diversity per million T cells decreased in a roughly linear manner.

This receptor was obtained from a man aged 55 to 70 in good health. The genes are TRBV12-3 or TRBV12-4 and TRBJ2-3; 7 bases fit TRBD1. The source material was blood. This chain's CDR3 is CASSLEGQLTDTQYF. CDR3 coding DNA: TGTGCCAGCAGTTTAGAGGGACAGCTTACAGATACGCAGTATTTT.